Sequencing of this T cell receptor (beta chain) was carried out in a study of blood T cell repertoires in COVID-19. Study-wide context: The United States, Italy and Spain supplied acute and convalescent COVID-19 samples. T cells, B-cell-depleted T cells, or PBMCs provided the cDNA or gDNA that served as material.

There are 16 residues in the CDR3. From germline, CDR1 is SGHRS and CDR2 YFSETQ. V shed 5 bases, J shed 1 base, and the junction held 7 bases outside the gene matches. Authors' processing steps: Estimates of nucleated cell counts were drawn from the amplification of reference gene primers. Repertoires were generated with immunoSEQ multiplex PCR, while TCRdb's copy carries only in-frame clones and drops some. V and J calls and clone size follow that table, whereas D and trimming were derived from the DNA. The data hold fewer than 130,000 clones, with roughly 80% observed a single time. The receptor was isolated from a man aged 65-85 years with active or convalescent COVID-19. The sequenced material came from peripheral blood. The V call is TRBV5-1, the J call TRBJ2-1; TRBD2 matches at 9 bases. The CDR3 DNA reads TGCGCCAGCAGATTTGCGACTAGCGGATCCTACAATGAGCAGTTCTTC. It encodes CASRFATSGSYNEQFF.